A single sample is the source of the 28 T cell receptor beta chains below, sequenced in a study of shared clonotypes between healthy human individuals. Libraries were prepared by immunoSEQ multiplex PCR; TCRdb keeps only in-frame clonotypes and omits some of them. Among approximately 1.4 million clones, 95% to 99% were seen once, and the ten largest hold roughly 0.45%. The sample comprised naive CD4+ T cells sorted from blood. The subset was: CD45RA+ positively selected. Receptor source: a man under 40 in good health.

This chain links TRBV28 with TRBJ2-3, with D unclear. Per the germline V gene, CDR1 is MDHEN and CDR2 is SYDVKM. V was cut by 10 bases and J by 6 bases, with 17 bases left in between. The CDR3 sequence is 13 residues long. CDR3 nucleotides: TGTGCCACCAATACGCCATTTGTGGATACGCAGTATTTT. The encoded protein is CATNTPFVDTQYF.

The chain is built from TRBV18 and TRBJ1-5; 7 nucleotides line up with TRBD1. The CDR3 length is 14 residues. V dropped 6 bases and J dropped 4; count of bases not matched to a gene: 6. Germline V CDR1 and CDR2: KGHSH, LQKENI. In nucleotides, the CDR3 is TGTGCCAGCTCTGAACAGGGGATAAATCAGCCCCAGCATTTT. It specifies CASSEQGINQPQHF. Full variable domain (outside the CDR3, taken from reference TRBV18 and TRBJ1-5): NAGVMQNPRHLVRRRGQEARLRCSPMKGHSHVYWYRQLPEEGLKFMVYLQKENIIDESGMPKERFSAEFPKEGPSILRIQQVVRGDSAAYFCASSEQGINQPQHFGDGTRLSIL.

V gene TRBV5-1 combines with J gene TRBJ1-5; D unclear. Between the trimmed V and J ends, which lost 3 bases and 7 bases, there was a span of 11 bases. Germline values: CDR1 SGHRS, CDR2 YFSETQ. The CDR3 extends over 13 amino acids. The CDR3 sequence is CASSSDGGQPQHF. The CDR3, as DNA: TGCGCCAGCAGCTCAGACGGAGGACAGCCCCAGCATTTT.

The chain employs TRBV7-9 and TRBJ1-1, with D possibly being TRBD1 (5 bases). Per germline, CDR1 SEHNR and CDR2 FQNEAQ (reference sequence). Trimming pared 5 bases from V and 1 base from J, leaving 8 bases between. CDR3 length: 13 residues. The CDR3 DNA reads as TGTGCCAGCAGCATGGGACGGAACACTGAAGCTTTCTTT. It specifies CASSMGRNTEAFF.

V and J are TRBV5-1 and TRBJ2-7; TRBD1 agrees at 9 bases. The CDR3 length is 17 residues. Germline V CDR1 and CDR2: SGHRS, YFSETQ. The V segment lost 2 bases and the J segment 6 bases; nucleotides outside the gene matches: 15. The CDR3 coding sequence is TGCGCCAGCAGCTTAACCAACCGGGACAGGGTGACAGGCGAGCAGTACTTC. It is translated as CASSLTNRDRVTGEQYF.

The chain has TRBV7-2 and TRBJ2-1, with 10 bases that match TRBD1. This CDR3 is 19 amino acids long. V was pared by 1 base and J by 2 bases, with 11 bases of the junction left unmatched. CDR1 SGHTA and CDR2 FQGNSA come from the germline V gene. The CDR3 sequence: CASSLERGLGTGAYNEQFF. CDR3 coding DNA: TGTGCCAGCAGCTTAGAGAGGGGTTTGGGGACAGGGGCCTACAATGAGCAGTTCTTC.

This clone was counted a single time. CDR3 in amino acids: CASSLGPPRENTGELFF. In nucleotides, the CDR3 is TGTGCCAGCAGCTTAGGACCCCCGAGGGAGAACACCGGGGAGCTGTTTTTT. This chain joins TRBV7-3 and TRBJ2-2; a weak D match, TRBD2 (5 bases). CDR3 length: 17 residues. V shed 2 bases and J shed 1 base, with 14 bases lying between them. Germline CDR1 is SGHTA and CDR2 is FQGTGA.

The V and J genes are TRBV7-8 and TRBJ2-3, with a possible D match to TRBD2 (5 bases). This CDR3 has 17 residues. V shed 2 bases and J shed 0 bases, with 15 bases lying between them. The germline CDR1 and CDR2 sequences are SGHVS and FQNEAQ. This chain's CDR3 is CASSLSGSIGSTDTQYF. The CDR3 coding sequence is TGTGCCAGCAGCTTAAGTGGGAGTATCGGTAGCACAGATACGCAGTATTTT.

This rearrangement joins TRBV2 to TRBJ1-5, with D tentatively TRBD1 (6 bases). V dropped 5 bases and J dropped 4 bases, with 21 bases sitting between them. There are 17 residues in the CDR3. CDR1 is SNHLY, CDR2 FYNNEI, per germline. CDR3 sequence (DNA): TGTGCCAGCAGTCGAGGCCTTCCGGGACAAGGGAATCAGCCCCAGCATTTT. Translation gives CASSRGLPGQGNQPQHF. The variable domain in full, with the rest retrieved from reference TRBV2 and TRBJ1-5, is EPEVTQTPSHQVTQMGQEVILRCVPISNHLYFYWYRQILGQKVEFLVSFYNNEISEKSEIFDDQFSVERPDGSNFTLKIRSTKLEDSAMYFCASSRGLPGQGNQPQHFGDGTRLSIL.

This rearrangement joins TRBV5-1 to TRBJ1-2, with D tentatively TRBD1 (6 bases). The germline V gene encodes CDR1 SGHRS and CDR2 YFSETQ. This CDR3 contains 13 residues. Trimming took off 4 bases at V and 7 bases at J, with 14 bases between the two ends. The CDR3 here is CASSQQGMGGYTF. In DNA form, the CDR3 reads TGCGCCAGCAGCCAACAGGGTATGGGTGGCTACACCTTC.

This chain's CDR3 is CASSPEYRPGLFF. CDR3 DNA sequence: TGTGCCAGTAGTCCCGAATACAGGCCCGGGCTGTTTTTT. This chain connects TRBV19 to TRBJ2-2; D is possibly TRBD1 (5 bases). The germline CDR1 and CDR2 sequences are LNHDA and SQIVND (reference sequence). The CDR3 contains 13 residues. With 5 bases removed from V and 13 bases from J, the gap between germline ends came to 17 bases.

The chain employs TRBV7-9 and TRBJ2-4; D is undetermined. The V end was cut by 1 base, the J end by 6 bases, with 4 bases between. The CDR3 covers 12 residues. In germline, CDR1 is SEHNR, CDR2 FQNEAQ (reference sequence). The CDR3 region is CASSLGGNIQYF. As DNA, the CDR3 is TGTGCCAGCAGCTTAGGCGGAAACATTCAGTACTTC.

V and J are TRBV6-4 and TRBJ2-5, with D possibly matching TRBD2 (6 bases). The CDR3 contains 12 residues. Between the trimmed V and J ends, which lost 3 bases and 4 bases, there was a span of 6 bases. In germline, CDR1 is MRHNA, CDR2 SNTAGT. The CDR3, as DNA: TGTGCCAGCAGTGAAGCGGGAGAGACCCAGTACTTC. Amino acids: CASSEAGETQYF.

The rearrangement uses TRBV19 and TRBJ2-7, with a weak D call TRBD2 (6 bases). V lost 6 bases, J lost 1 base, and 13 bases lay in between. Per the germline V gene, CDR1 is LNHDA and CDR2 is SQIVND (reference sequence). This CDR3 spans 14 amino acids. CDR3 amino acids: CASSGLAFSYEQYF. The CDR3 DNA reads TGTGCCAGTAGCGGCCTAGCGTTTTCCTACGAGCAGTACTTC.

This chain connects TRBV5-1 to TRBJ2-5; 12 bases align to TRBD1. The V gene end was trimmed by 3 bases and the J gene end by 5 bases; junction bases not matched to a gene: 5. Germline CDR1 SGHRS, CDR2 YFSETQ. The CDR3 spans 15 residues. The CDR3 is CASSSGTGGRETQYF. CDR3 in DNA: TGCGCCAGCAGCTCCGGGACAGGGGGCCGGGAGACCCAGTACTTC.

The chain couples TRBV18 to TRBJ2-7, with TRBD1 as a possible D gene (6 bases). Germline CDR1 reads KGHSH; CDR2 reads LQKENI. The V end was cut by 2 bases, the J end by 3 bases, with 14 bases between. This CDR3 has 15 amino acids. CDR3 sequence (DNA): TGTGCCAGCTCACCATTACCAGGGACAAACTACGAGCAGTACTTC. Residues: CASSPLPGTNYEQYF.

In regard to this clone: Its ends do not fully match the called genes, so a read error is possible. The V gene is TRBV27, the J gene TRBJ2-1; 9 bases are shared with TRBD1. This CDR3 contains 17 residues. Per the germline V gene, CDR1 is MNHEY and CDR2 is SMNVEV (reference sequence). CDR3 coding DNA: TGTGCCAGCAGCCCTATCGCCGGGACAGGGATCCCCAATAAGCAGTTCTTC. Translation: CASSPIAGTGIPNKQFF.

This clone was recorded once. At the DNA level, this CDR3 is encoded by other sequences in the same sample as well. The chain uses TRBV14 and TRBJ1-3; the D is unclear. The V gene's germline CDR1 is SGHDN and CDR2 FVKESK. The CDR3 loop spans 12 amino acids. The V end was cut by 3 bases, the J end by 1 base, with 1 base between. CDR3: CASSQSGNTIYF. The CDR3 coding sequence is TGTGCCAGCAGCCAGTCTGGAAACACCATATATTTT.

This clone was found once. The chain combines TRBV7-8 with TRBJ2-1; 9 bases line up with TRBD2. The junction had 21 bases not matched to a gene; V was cut back by 5 bases and J by 10 bases. This CDR3 has 18 amino acids. CDR1 and CDR2 from the germline V gene are SGHVS and FQNEAQ. CDR3 protein: CASSPRGSGSGLGGEQFF. Here the CDR3 DNA reads TGTGCCAGCAGCCCCCGGGGTAGCGGGAGCGGTTTGGGAGGGGAGCAGTTCTTC.

This chain connects TRBV11-3 to TRBJ2-1; 8 bases fit TRBD2. After removal of 5 bases from V and 7 bases from J, the junction contained 16 bases not matched to a gene. From germline, CDR1 is SGHNT and CDR2 YENEEA. This CDR3 is built from 17 residues. CDR3 region: CASSHSSGRGGRNEQFF. The CDR3 DNA is TGTGCCAGCAGCCATTCCAGCGGGAGAGGGGGACGGAATGAGCAGTTCTTC.

The J gene is TRBJ1-5, the V gene TRBV28; 7 nucleotides match TRBD1. Trimming took 7 bases from V and 2 from J; bases not matched to a gene: 8. The CDR3 extends over 15 amino acids. CDR1 MDHEN and CDR2 SYDVKM come from the germline V gene. This chain's CDR3 is CASNARGEGNQPQHF. CDR3 coding DNA: TGTGCCAGCAACGCCAGGGGGGAGGGCAATCAGCCCCAGCATTTT.

The chain carries TRBV28 and TRBJ1-2, with 9 bases matching TRBD1. CDR1 and CDR2 (germline): MDHEN, SYDVKM. The CDR3 consists of 13 residues. V gave up 6 bases and J gave up 9 bases; unmatched junction bases: 8. DNA of the CDR3: TGTGCCAGCAGCTCGGGGGACAGGGCAAGCTACACCTTC. Its protein product is CASSSGDRASYTF.

The CDR3 DNA is TGCGCCAGCAGCTTGGCCAGGGAAACCTCCTACAATGAGCAGTTCTTC. Encoded protein: CASSLARETSYNEQFF. The chain couples TRBV5-1 to TRBJ2-1, with D perhaps matching TRBD1 (5 bases). From germline, CDR1 is SGHRS and CDR2 YFSETQ. V lost 0 bases and J 0 bases, leaving 10 bases between the germline ends. The CDR3 has 16 residues.

The rearrangement joins TRBV7-6 to TRBJ2-7, with D uncertain. Trimming took 5 bases from V and 3 from J, leaving 23 bases between them. CDR3 length: 17 residues. Germline CDR1 reads SGHVS; CDR2 reads FNYEAQ. CDR3 nucleotides: TGTGCCAGCAGCCCGACAATAATGGTCAGCACCTACTACGAGCAGTACTTC. It is translated as CASSPTIMVSTYYEQYF. The whole variable domain, filled in from reference TRBV7-6 and TRBJ2-7, reads GAGVSQSPRYKVTKRGQDVALRCDPISGHVSLYWYRQALGQGPEFLTYFNYEAQQDKSGLPNDRFSAERPEGSISTLTIQRTEQRDSAMYRCASSPTIMVSTYYEQYFGPGTRLTVT.

This sequence joins TRBV5-1 and TRBJ1-1; the match to TRBD1 covers 10 bases. J lost 5 bases, V lost 4 bases, and 2 bases had no gene match. The CDR3 is made up of 13 amino acids. CDR1 is SGHRS, CDR2 YFSETQ, per germline. CDR3: CASSGQGGTEAFF. The CDR3 DNA sequence: TGCGCCAGCAGCGGACAGGGGGGAACTGAAGCTTTCTTT.

The CDR3 DNA reads as TGTGCCAGCAGTCCGCACACCTACGAGCAGTACTTC. Translation: CASSPHTYEQYF. The chain uses TRBV7-8 and TRBJ2-7, with unresolved D. V was trimmed by 6 bases and J by 2 bases, leaving 8 bases between them. CDR1 and CDR2 from the germline V gene are SGHVS and FQNEAQ. The CDR3 covers 12 residues.

The chain recombines TRBV30 with TRBJ2-7; 8 bases agree with TRBD2. In germline, CDR1 is GTSNPN, CDR2 SVGIG (reference sequence). The V and J ends lost 0 bases and 2 bases, in that order; junction bases with no gene match: 9. CDR3 length: 16 residues. The CDR3 loop is CAWSVRLAGRTYEQYF. The CDR3 nucleotides read TGTGCCTGGAGTGTACGCCTAGCGGGTAGAACCTACGAGCAGTACTTC.

A single count supports this clone. V and J are TRBV5-1 and TRBJ2-2; 8 bases align to TRBD1. Germline CDR1 and CDR2: SGHRS and YFSETQ. After removal of 4 bases from V and 4 bases from J, the junction contained 6 bases not matched to a gene. This CDR3 comprises 15 residues. The CDR3 is CASSPDRASTGELFF. The CDR3 nucleotides are TGCGCCAGCAGCCCGGACAGGGCGAGCACCGGGGAGCTGTTTTTT.